This T cell receptor beta chain was captured in a study of cytomegalovirus exposure and HLA in healthy donors. General study points: Accurate prediction of HLA-A and HLA-B alleles (for most subjects) was reportedly achieved from TCR beta sequences.

In regard to this clone: What it binds is not known.

With 60 Vbeta and 13 Jbeta primers, the PCR was carried out. Measured with immunoSEQ multiplex PCR; TCRdb has only the in-frame clones, and not every one. The sample contains around 150,000 clones, 78% of which appear only once. The CDR3 loop spans 14 amino acids. In germline, CDR1 is LNHDA, CDR2 SQIVND (reference sequence). V was clipped by 3 bases and J by 5 bases, with 13 bases between them. The chain recombines TRBV19 with TRBJ2-5; tentatively, D is TRBD1 (6 bases). The sample taken for sequencing was PBMCs. The TCR sequence derives from a male donor in good health and CMV-seronegative. CDR3 residues: CASSIVGGRETQYF. CDR3 coding DNA: TGTGCCAGTAGTATTGTTGGGGGCCGGGAGACCCAGTACTTC.